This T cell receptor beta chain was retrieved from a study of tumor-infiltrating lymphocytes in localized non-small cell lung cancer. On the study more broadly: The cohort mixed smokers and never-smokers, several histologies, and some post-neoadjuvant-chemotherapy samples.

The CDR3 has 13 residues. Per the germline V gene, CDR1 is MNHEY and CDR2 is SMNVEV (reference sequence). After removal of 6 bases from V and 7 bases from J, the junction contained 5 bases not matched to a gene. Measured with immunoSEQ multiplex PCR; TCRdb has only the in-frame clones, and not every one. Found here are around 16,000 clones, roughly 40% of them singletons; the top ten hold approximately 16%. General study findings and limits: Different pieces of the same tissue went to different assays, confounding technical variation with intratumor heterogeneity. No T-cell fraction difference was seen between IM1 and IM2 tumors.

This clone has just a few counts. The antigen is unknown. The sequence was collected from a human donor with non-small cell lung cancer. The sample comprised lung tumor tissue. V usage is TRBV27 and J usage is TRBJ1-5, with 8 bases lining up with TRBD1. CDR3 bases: TGTGCCAGCAGGCAGGGGGCTCGGCAGCCCCAGCATTTT. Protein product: CASRQGARQPQHF.